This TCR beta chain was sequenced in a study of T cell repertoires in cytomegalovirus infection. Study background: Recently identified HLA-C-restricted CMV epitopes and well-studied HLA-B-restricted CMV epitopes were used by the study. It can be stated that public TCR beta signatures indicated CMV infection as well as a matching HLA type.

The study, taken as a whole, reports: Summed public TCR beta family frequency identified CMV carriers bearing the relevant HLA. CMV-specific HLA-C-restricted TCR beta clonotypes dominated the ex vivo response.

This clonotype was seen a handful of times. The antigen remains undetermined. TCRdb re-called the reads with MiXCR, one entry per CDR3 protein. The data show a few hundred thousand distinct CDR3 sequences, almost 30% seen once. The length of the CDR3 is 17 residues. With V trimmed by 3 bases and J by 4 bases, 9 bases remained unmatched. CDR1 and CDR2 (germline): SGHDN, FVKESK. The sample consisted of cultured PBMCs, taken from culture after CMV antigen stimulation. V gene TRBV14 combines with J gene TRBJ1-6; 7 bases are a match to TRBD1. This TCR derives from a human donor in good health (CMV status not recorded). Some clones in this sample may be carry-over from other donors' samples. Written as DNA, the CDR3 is TGTGCCAGCAGCCATAGACCGGGACAGCCATATAATTCACCCCTCCACTTT. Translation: CASSHRPGQPYNSPLHF.